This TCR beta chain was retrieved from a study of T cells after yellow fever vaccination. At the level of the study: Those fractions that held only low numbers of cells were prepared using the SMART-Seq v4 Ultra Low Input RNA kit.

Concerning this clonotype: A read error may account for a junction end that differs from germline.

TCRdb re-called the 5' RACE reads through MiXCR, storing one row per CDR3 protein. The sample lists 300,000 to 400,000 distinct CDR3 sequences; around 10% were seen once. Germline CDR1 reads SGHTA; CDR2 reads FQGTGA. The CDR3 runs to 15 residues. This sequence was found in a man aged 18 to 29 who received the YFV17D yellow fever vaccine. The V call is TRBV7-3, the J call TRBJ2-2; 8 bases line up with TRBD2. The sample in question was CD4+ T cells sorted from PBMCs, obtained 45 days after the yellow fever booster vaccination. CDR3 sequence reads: CASSPPGGNTGDLFF. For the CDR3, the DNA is TGTGCCAGCAGCCCCCCGGGAGGGAACACCGGGGATCTGTTTTTT.